The T cell receptor beta chain described here comes from a study of metastatic and nonmetastatic thyroid tumors. This CDR3 spans 15 amino acids. The V gene's germline CDR1 is MNHNS and CDR2 SASEGT. TCRdb reassembled clones from the PCR reads with MiXCR. Of 24,000 or so clones listed, approximately 20% are singletons. By share, this clone counts as medium-sized (0.01 to 0.1%). At one end, the junction sequence differs from germline, possibly due to a read error. Each patient went into thyroid surgery without having received any treatment. This clonotype was obtained from a male donor with papillary thyroid cancer or a benign thyroid nodule (not recorded which). Some clones in this sample may be carry-over from other donors' samples. The sample taken for sequencing was blood. The chain is built from TRBV6-1 and TRBJ2-2; 8 positions match TRBD2. In DNA, the CDR3 is TGTGCCAGCAGTAAAGCGGGAGCGGGCACCGGGGAGCTGTTTTTT. Residues: CASSKAGAGTGELFF.